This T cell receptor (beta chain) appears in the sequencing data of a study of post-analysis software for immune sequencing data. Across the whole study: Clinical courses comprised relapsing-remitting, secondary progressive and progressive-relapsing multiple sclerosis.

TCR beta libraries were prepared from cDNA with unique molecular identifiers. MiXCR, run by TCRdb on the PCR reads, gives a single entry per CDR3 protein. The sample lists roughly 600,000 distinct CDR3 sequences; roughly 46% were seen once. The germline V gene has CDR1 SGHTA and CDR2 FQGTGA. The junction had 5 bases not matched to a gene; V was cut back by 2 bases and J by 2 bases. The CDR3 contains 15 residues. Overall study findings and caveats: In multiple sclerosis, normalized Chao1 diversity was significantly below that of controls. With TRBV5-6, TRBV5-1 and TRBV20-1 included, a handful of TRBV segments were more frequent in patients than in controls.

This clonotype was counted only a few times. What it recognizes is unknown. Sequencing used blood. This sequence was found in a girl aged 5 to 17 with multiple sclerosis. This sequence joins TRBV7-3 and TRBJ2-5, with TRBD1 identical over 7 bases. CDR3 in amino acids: CASSLQGQLQETQYF. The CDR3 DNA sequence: TGTGCCAGCAGCTTACAGGGACAGCTACAAGAGACCCAGTACTTC.